These T cell receptor beta chains were read from a single sample in a study of identical twins. One entry per CDR3 protein, called by TCRdb with MiXCR from the 5' RACE reads. The sample yields hundreds of thousands of distinct CDR3 sequences, roughly 8.6% seen once. The same data also contributed to another study, on yellow fever vaccine responses in identical twins.

Sequencing was carried out using memory (CD45RO+) T cells sorted from blood. The receptors derive from a woman aged 18-35 years in good health. The conserved cysteine and the conserved F or W are not part of the CDR3 here. Clone sizes are given selectively: once, few, many, or a class where the clone is expanded.

j_call v_call clone_size cdr3_aa
TRBJ2-2 TRBV11-2 many ASGTTRKNGELF
TRBJ1-1 TRBV27 NA ASSFRGGWNTEAF
TRBJ1-1 TRBV9 NA ASSKIQGGTEAF
TRBJ2-3 TRBV12-3/TRBV12-4 many ASSLSDTQY
TRBJ1-1 TRBV5-6 few ASSLAKDRNMNTEAF
TRBJ2-5 TRBV5-1 few ASSFCGREGETQY
TRBJ1-1 TRBV10-2 many ASSGGRLSNTEAF
TRBJ1-2 TRBV7-2 few ASSAAPGRVNYGYT
TRBJ1-6 TRBV28 few ASSSGVVGSPLH
TRBJ2-2 TRBV9 few ASNPLGGVPTGELF
TRBJ2-5 TRBV7-2 NA ASSFGLAGGQETQY
TRBJ2-6 TRBV5-1 many ASSFGGFPSGANVLT
TRBJ2-7 TRBV28 NA ASKSGGTGRSNYEQY
TRBJ2-1 TRBV12-3/TRBV12-4 few ASSLQQTSGRVNEQF
TRBJ2-5 TRBV6-5 NA ASSYWSGETQY
TRBJ2-6 TRBV12-3/TRBV12-4 NA ASTPQGANVLT
TRBJ2-2 TRBV2 few ASCIPSPNTGELF
TRBJ2-1 TRBV7-2 once ASSLANTRLAGGSGEQF
TRBJ1-1 TRBV12-3/TRBV12-4 NA ASSDRTEKTEAF
TRBJ1-5 TRBV27 many ASSFGGNQPQH
TRBJ1-2 TRBV28 many ASRGTGGYGYT